The 17 T cell receptor beta chains below all came from one sample that was sequenced in a study of blood T cell repertoires in COVID-19. Repertoires were generated with immunoSEQ multiplex PCR, while TCRdb's copy carries only in-frame clones and drops some. The table has 220,000 or so clones, 85% to 90% seen once. Sequenced material: PBMCs or T cells enriched from blood (not recorded which). The origin of the receptors is a young woman in a cohort exposed to, infected with or recovered from COVID-19 (not recorded which).

J is TRBJ1-4 and V is TRBV5-1; no definite D call. Trimming pared 4 bases from V and 4 bases from J, leaving 14 bases between. The CDR3 spans 15 residues. CDR1 and CDR2 (germline): SGHRS, YFSETQ. CDR3 coding DNA: TGCGCCAGCAGCCCATCGACACAGCTTAATGAAAAACTGTTTTTT. It codes for CASSPSTQLNEKLFF. Full variable domain (outside the CDR3, taken from reference TRBV5-1 and TRBJ1-4): KAGVTQTPRYLIKTRGQQVTLSCSPISGHRSVSWYQQTPGQGLQFLFEYFSETQRNKGNFPGRFSGRQFSNSRSEMNVSTLELGDSALYLCASSPSTQLNEKLFFGSGTQLSVL.

This chain connects TRBV28 to TRBJ1-2; D perhaps matches TRBD1 (6 bases). The CDR3 is made up of 13 amino acids. Trimming cost V 5 bases and J 7 bases, with 14 bases left between them. Looked up from germline, CDR1 is MDHEN and CDR2 is SYDVKM. CDR3 in amino acids: CASSPGTNTGYTF. The CDR3 DNA reads TGTGCCAGCAGTCCCGGGACAAATACTGGCTACACCTTC.

This clone occurred a few times. This chain joins TRBV29-1 and TRBJ2-7; 11 bases are a match to TRBD1. Germline V lookup: CDR1 SQVTM, CDR2 ANQGSEA. Trimming took 4 bases from V and 4 from J; bases not matched to a gene: 6. This CDR3 contains 14 residues. Here the CDR3 reads CSVGPRDRGYEQYF. Here the CDR3 DNA reads TGCAGCGTTGGCCCCCGGGACAGGGGGTACGAGCAGTACTTC.

This clone was detected only once. The rearrangement joins TRBV27 to TRBJ1-4; TRBD1 aligns across 7 bases. There are 14 residues in the CDR3. Germline V gene lookup returns CDR1 MNHEY and CDR2 SMNVEV (reference sequence). V shed 6 bases, J shed 7 bases, and the junction held 8 bases outside the gene matches. The CDR3, as DNA: TGTGCCAGCAGCCCCACAGGGGTACGTGAAAAACTGTTTTTT. It yields the protein CASSPTGVREKLFF.

CDR3 coding DNA: TGTGCCAGCAGTTATACCGGGACAGGGGGCTGGGAGCAGTACTTC. Protein: CASSYTGTGGWEQYF. V is TRBV6-5 and J is TRBJ2-7; TRBD1 aligns across 12 bases. CDR3 size: 15 residues. The V gene's germline CDR1 is MNHEY and CDR2 SVGAGI. V lost 3 bases, J lost 7 bases, and 7 bases stayed unmatched.

The J gene is TRBJ1-4, the V gene TRBV11-2; 8 bases fit TRBD1. The trim removed 4 bases at V and 5 bases at J, leaving 9 bases unmatched. From germline, CDR1 is SGHAT and CDR2 FQNNGV. The CDR3 spans 16 residues. Here the CDR3 DNA reads TGTGCCAGCAGCTCGCTAGGGACAGGCGGAAATGAAAAACTGTTTTTT. Amino acids: CASSSLGTGGNEKLFF.

The V call is TRBV27, the J call TRBJ2-1; the match to TRBD1 covers 7 bases. CDR3 length: 13 residues. J lost 7 bases, V lost 3 bases, and 3 bases had no gene match. Per germline, CDR1 MNHEY and CDR2 SMNVEV (reference sequence). As DNA, the CDR3 is TGTGCCAGCAGTTTTAACAGGGGAAATGAGCAGTTCTTC. This translates into CASSFNRGNEQFF.

J is TRBJ2-1 and V is TRBV4-2; D might be TRBD2 (6 bases). There are 17 residues in the CDR3. Trimming shortened V by 0 bases and J by 3 bases, and 15 bases separated the two germline ends. Per the germline V gene, CDR1 is LGHNA and CDR2 is YNFKEQ. The CDR3 reads CASSQERRGVFYNEQFF. CDR3 nucleotides: TGTGCCAGCAGCCAAGAAAGGCGGGGTGTCTTCTACAATGAGCAGTTCTTC.

The chain has TRBV24-1 and TRBJ1-1, with 8 bases matching TRBD1. Germline V gives CDR1 KGHDR, CDR2 SFDVKD. J was trimmed by 7 bases and V by 5 bases; bases with no gene match: 5. This CDR3 region has 13 residues. The CDR3 DNA reads as TGTGCCACCAGTGGGACAGGGACGAGTGAAGCTTTCTTT. Its translation: CATSGTGTSEAFF.

The chain combines TRBV28 with TRBJ1-5; D unresolved. The germline gives CDR1 MDHEN, CDR2 SYDVKM. The CDR3 sequence is 13 residues long. Trimming pared 5 bases from V and 1 base from J, leaving 6 bases between. The DNA for the CDR3 is TGTGCCAGCAGTGCGGGAAGCAATCAGCCCCAGCATTTT. Translating it yields CASSAGSNQPQHF.

The chain carries TRBV6-6 and TRBJ1-6; D unclear. The CDR3 loop spans 14 amino acids. The V gene lost 6 bases and the J gene lost 9 bases, with 15 bases spanning the gap. In germline, CDR1 is MNHNY, CDR2 SVGAGI (reference sequence). This CDR3 reads CASRLGRVGSPLHF. The CDR3 nucleotides are TGTGCCAGCAGGCTTGGGCGGGTTGGTTCACCCCTCCACTTT.

This clone appeared a single time. The chain links TRBV11-3 to TRBJ2-1; possibly TRBD2 for D (6 bases). This CDR3 region has 12 residues. The V end was cut by 1 base, the J end by 10 bases, with 8 bases between. Germline CDR1 SGHNT, CDR2 YENEEA. CDR3 sequence reads: CASSLAAGEQFF. The CDR3 nucleotides read TGTGCCAGCAGCTTAGCGGCGGGGGAGCAGTTCTTC. The full variable domain, in which reference TRBV11-3 and TRBJ2-1 provide the parts outside the CDR3, is EAGVVQSPRYKIIEKKQPVAFWCNPISGHNTLYWYLQNLGQGPELLIRYENEEAVDDSQLPKDRFSAERLKGVDSTLKIQPAELGDSAVYLCASSLAAGEQFFGPGTRLTVL.

The V call is TRBV28, the J call TRBJ1-4; the D gene is possibly TRBD1 (6 bases). The ends were cut back, 4 bases at V and 7 bases at J, with 16 bases in the middle. This CDR3 is 15 amino acids long. Germline assignment: CDR1 MDHEN and CDR2 SYDVKM. CDR3 bases: TGTGCCAGCAGTTGGGAGGGGGATAGGAGTGAAAAACTGTTTTTT. This gives the protein CASSWEGDRSEKLFF.

This chain links TRBV28 with TRBJ1-5; 7 nucleotides agree with TRBD1. The CDR3 covers 14 residues. Germline trimming cut 5 bases from V and 7 bases from J; bases unmatched to any gene: 8. Per the germline V gene, CDR1 is MDHEN and CDR2 is SYDVKM. CDR3 in amino acids: CASSPIGTAQPQHF. The CDR3 DNA sequence: TGTGCCAGCAGTCCTATAGGGACAGCCCAGCCCCAGCATTTT.

A few counts support this clone. V and J are TRBV13 and TRBJ2-7; D may be TRBD2 (5 bases). Trimming took 6 bases from V and 5 from J, leaving 17 bases between them. Germline assignment: CDR1 PRHDT and CDR2 FYEKMQ (reference sequence). The CDR3 is 14 residues long. The CDR3 here is CASRSRDAGNEQYF. CDR3 nucleotide sequence: TGTGCCAGCAGGTCAAGGGATGCGGGCAACGAGCAGTACTTC.

CDR3: CASSPIPGRGTEKLFF. CDR3 coding DNA: TGTGCCAGCAGCCCTATCCCCGGTAGGGGTACTGAAAAACTGTTTTTT. The chain has TRBV7-2 and TRBJ1-4, with D tentatively TRBD1 (5 bases). This CDR3 comprises 16 residues. CDR1 is SGHTA, CDR2 FQGNSA, per germline. Trimming took off 5 bases at V and 7 bases at J, with 20 bases between the two ends.

V is TRBV27 and J is TRBJ1-2; the D gene is possibly TRBD1 (6 bases). From germline, CDR1 is MNHEY and CDR2 SMNVEV (reference sequence). The V gene lost 6 bases and the J gene lost 1 base, with 18 bases spanning the gap. CDR3 size: 16 residues. This CDR3 is CASSPRTDLNNYGYTF. The CDR3 DNA reads as TGTGCCAGCAGCCCCCGGACAGATCTTAATAACTATGGCTACACCTTC.